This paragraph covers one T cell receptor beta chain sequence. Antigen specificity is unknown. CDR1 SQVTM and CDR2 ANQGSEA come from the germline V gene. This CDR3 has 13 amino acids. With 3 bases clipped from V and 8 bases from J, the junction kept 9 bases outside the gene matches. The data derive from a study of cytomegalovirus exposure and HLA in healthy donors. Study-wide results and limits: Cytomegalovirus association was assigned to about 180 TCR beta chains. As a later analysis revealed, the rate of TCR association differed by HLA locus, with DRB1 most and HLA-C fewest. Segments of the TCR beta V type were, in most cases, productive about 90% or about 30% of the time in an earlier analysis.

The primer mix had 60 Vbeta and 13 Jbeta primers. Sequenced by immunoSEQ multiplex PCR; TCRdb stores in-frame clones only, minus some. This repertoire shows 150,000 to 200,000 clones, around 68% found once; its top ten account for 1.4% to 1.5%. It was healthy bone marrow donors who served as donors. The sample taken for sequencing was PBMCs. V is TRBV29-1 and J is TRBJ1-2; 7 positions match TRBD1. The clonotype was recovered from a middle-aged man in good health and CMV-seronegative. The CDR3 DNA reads TGCAGCGTTGAGGATGACAGGGCTAAGGGCTACACCTTC. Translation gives CSVEDDRAKGYTF.